These 17 T cell receptor beta chains share one sample of origin, sequenced in a study of response to subunit inactivated influenza vaccine. TCRdb re-derived calls from the RT-PCR reads in MiXCR, one entry per CDR3 protein. The table shows roughly 520,000 distinct CDR3 sequences, with 25% occurring only once. The sample here was CD4+ T cells sorted from PBMCs, taken more than 4 days after vaccination. The receptor set was obtained from a man between 45 and 60 years old who received an inactivated influenza vaccine.

The table lists this clonotype with a few counts. The rearrangement uses TRBV19 and TRBJ2-3; D remains ambiguous. Germline V gene lookup returns CDR1 LNHDA and CDR2 SQIVND (reference sequence). V lost 2 bases, J lost 6 bases, and 9 bases lay in between. The CDR3 runs 13 residues. The CDR3 DNA follows: TGTGCCAGTAGTATATCGCCCGGGGATACGCAGTATTTT. Translated, it gives CASSISPGDTQYF.

This clonotype came up a few times. The chain couples TRBV30 to TRBJ2-5; no clear D. CDR3 length equals 12 residues. Germline V gene sequence: CDR1 GTSNPN, CDR2 SVGIG (reference sequence). The V and J ends lost 2 bases and 11 bases respectively, with 15 bases between them. In DNA form, the CDR3 reads TGTGCCTGGAGTCCCCTGGAACGCTCTCAGTACTTC. Translated: CAWSPLERSQYF.

This clonotype was seen more than once but under ten times. The J gene is TRBJ1-6, the V gene TRBV28, with unresolved D. This CDR3 spans 12 amino acids. V lost 6 bases and J lost 6, with 6 bases in between. Germline CDR1 MDHEN, CDR2 SYDVKM. The CDR3 DNA reads TGTGCCAGCAGAGACCTTAATTCACCCCTCCACTTT. Amino acid sequence: CASRDLNSPLHF.

The chain recombines TRBV15 with TRBJ1-1; no firm D call. Germline V gene lookup returns CDR1 LNHNV and CDR2 YYDKDF (reference sequence). V lost 4 bases, J lost 6 bases, and 18 bases lay in between. The CDR3 is 15 residues long. The CDR3 nucleotides read TGTGCCACCAGCACACAGAACCCCGGGCGGGCTGAAGCTTTCTTT. Its protein product is CATSTQNPGRAEAFF.

The J gene is TRBJ1-3, the V gene TRBV6-1; a weak D match, TRBD1 (6 bases). Germline V gene data show CDR1 as MNHNS and CDR2 as SASEGT. Trimming left V 7 bases short and J 4 bases short, with 17 bases between. CDR3 size: 15 residues. DNA of the CDR3: TGTGCCAGCAATACACCCCGGGACAAAGGAAACACCATATATTTT. This translates into CASNTPRDKGNTIYF.

This clonotype has more than one count but fewer than ten. This sequence joins TRBV7-2 and TRBJ2-7, with D tentatively TRBD2 (5 bases). Trimming removed 6 bases at V and 0 bases at J, with 9 bases between. This CDR3 is built from 13 residues. Germline CDR1 and CDR2: SGHTA and FQGNSA. As DNA, the CDR3 is TGTGCCAGCAGGAGGGCCAGCTCCTACGAGCAGTACTTC. Translated, it gives CASRRASSYEQYF.

A few counts support this clonotype. The rearrangement joins TRBV5-1 to TRBJ2-1, with a weak D call TRBD1 (6 bases). The CDR3 length is 14 residues. The ends were cut back, 7 bases at V and 1 base at J, with 12 bases in the middle. In germline, CDR1 is SGHRS, CDR2 YFSETQ. As DNA, the CDR3 is TGCGCCAGCTCAAGACAGGCATCCTACAATGAGCAGTTCTTC. This codes for CASSRQASYNEQFF.

The CDR3 DNA reads as TGTGCCAGCAGTTCCGGGGCCTTGGGGACCCAGTACTTC. It translates to CASSSGALGTQYF. V is TRBV12-3 or TRBV12-4 and J is TRBJ2-5; D may correspond to TRBD1 or TRBD2 (5 bases each). V was pared by 4 bases and J by 7 bases, with 13 bases between. The CDR3 consists of 13 residues.

This chain links TRBV20-1 with TRBJ2-5, with a possible D match to TRBD1 (8 bases). Germline V gene sequence: CDR1 DFQATT, CDR2 SNEGSKA (reference sequence). The V end was cut by 0 bases, the J end by 0 bases, with 17 bases between. The CDR3 loop spans 17 amino acids. The CDR3 region has the DNA TGCAGTGCTAGAGAACGGGAGCGGGACAGGTACCAAGAGACCCAGTACTTC. Translating it yields CSARERERDRYQETQYF.

This clonotype has more than one count but fewer than ten. V is TRBV4-3 and J is TRBJ2-6; D unresolved. CDR1 LGHNA and CDR2 YSLEER come from the germline V gene. The CDR3 totals 16 residues. Trimming stripped 0 bases from V and 4 bases from J, with 10 bases between. CDR3 nucleotide sequence: TGCGCCAGCAGCCAAGAACCACAAGCGGGGGCCAACGTCCTGACTTTC. Its protein product is CASSQEPQAGANVLTF.

This clonotype was counted a few times. The rearrangement links TRBV24-1 to TRBJ2-3, with D maybe TRBD2 (6 bases). The CDR3 totals 15 residues. V shed 4 bases and J shed 2 bases, with 12 bases lying between them. Germline CDR1 KGHDR, CDR2 SFDVKD. CDR3 nucleotide sequence: TGTGCCACCAGTGAAACCGGGACTGACACAGATACGCAGTATTTT. Translated: CATSETGTDTDTQYF.

This clonotype was counted only a few times. The chain has TRBV12-3 or TRBV12-4 and TRBJ1-4, with D possibly TRBD1 on 5 matching bases. The V and J ends lost 5 bases and 7 bases respectively, with 14 bases between them. CDR3 length: 14 residues. CDR3 loop: CASSLSSRGEKLFF. CDR3 nucleotides: TGTGCCAGCAGTCTTTCGTCGAGGGGTGAAAAACTGTTTTTT.

This clonotype was detected many times. The rearrangement links TRBV7-2 to TRBJ2-7; no clear D. CDR1 is SGHTA, CDR2 FQGNSA, per germline. This CDR3 has 12 residues. Trimming removed 5 bases at V and 5 bases at J, with 10 bases between. This CDR3 is CASSLYSHEQYF. The CDR3, as DNA: TGTGCCAGCAGCCTTTATTCGCACGAGCAGTACTTC.

The rearrangement uses TRBV4-2 and TRBJ2-7; no firm D call. CDR1 is LGHNA and CDR2 is YNFKEQ in the germline V gene. CDR3 length: 18 residues. V was shortened by 1 base and J by 0 bases, with 19 bases between the two germline ends. The CDR3 DNA follows: TGTGCCAGCAGCCAAGTTTTGTGGGTTCGAGACGACTCCTACGAGCAGTACTTC. Amino acids: CASSQVLWVRDDSYEQYF.

This clonotype has more than one count but fewer than ten. This chain joins TRBV7-2 and TRBJ2-4, with D unclear. The germline CDR1 and CDR2 sequences are SGHTA and FQGNSA. Trimming stripped 0 bases from V and 5 bases from J, with 5 bases between. The CDR3 is 13 residues long. The CDR3: CASSLARENIQYF. CDR3 in DNA: TGTGCCAGCAGCTTAGCCCGGGAAAACATTCAGTACTTC.

This clonotype was seen more than once but under ten times. V usage is TRBV10-3 and J usage is TRBJ1-1; no clear D. The CDR3 spans 15 residues. Looked up from germline, CDR1 is ENHRY and CDR2 is SYGVKD. V lost 3 bases to trimming and J lost 4 bases, with 15 bases between them. In DNA, the CDR3 is TGTGCCATCAGTGACCCGATTCGGGGAAGCACTGAAGCTTTCTTT. This gives the protein CAISDPIRGSTEAFF.

This chain joins TRBV7-3 and TRBJ2-2; D might be TRBD2 (5 bases). Germline V gene data show CDR1 as SGHTA and CDR2 as FQGTGA. The CDR3 spans 14 residues. Trimming removed 2 bases from V and 4 bases from J, with 8 bases in between. The CDR3 sequence is CASSLGGATGELFF. CDR3 bases: TGTGCCAGCAGCTTAGGAGGAGCCACCGGGGAGCTGTTTTTT.